The next 18 T cell receptor beta chains were all read from a single sample in a study of cytomegalovirus exposure and HLA in healthy donors. Produced via immunoSEQ multiplex PCR; TCRdb's table is partial and in-frame only. The table lists about 200,000 clones, 84% of them singletons. Sequencing was performed on PBMCs. Receptors were obtained from a woman aged 25 to 39 in good health and CMV-seropositive.

This clone was recorded only once. V gene TRBV7-3 combines with J gene TRBJ2-5, with a weak D call TRBD2 (6 bases). The V gene lost 4 bases and the J gene lost 1 base, with 13 bases spanning the gap. Looked up from germline, CDR1 is SGHTA and CDR2 is FQGTGA. The CDR3 has 15 residues. The DNA for the CDR3 is TGTGCCAGCAGCTCGAGTAGCGGATTCCAAGAGACCCAGTACTTC. Protein sequence: CASSSSSGFQETQYF.

The chain joins TRBV6-5 to TRBJ1-1; TRBD1 agrees at 9 bases. CDR3 length equals 15 residues. The V and J ends lost 0 bases and 5 bases, in that order; junction bases with no gene match: 4. Germline V CDR1 and CDR2: MNHEY, SVGAGI. The CDR3 sequence is CASSYSTGGETEAFF. Written as DNA, the CDR3 is TGTGCCAGCAGTTACTCGACAGGGGGGGAGACTGAAGCTTTCTTT.

The V call is TRBV20-1, the J call TRBJ2-7; D unclear. CDR3 length: 11 residues. CDR1 is DFQATT, CDR2 SNEGSKA, per germline (reference sequence). CDR3 loop: CSGDNSYEQYF. The CDR3 nucleotides are TGCAGCGGCGACAACTCCTACGAGCAGTACTTC.

This chain joins TRBV6-1 and TRBJ1-2; 7 bases are a match to TRBD1. Germline CDR1 MNHNS, CDR2 SASEGT. The CDR3 totals 15 residues. The ends lost 6 bases at V and 4 bases at J; junction bases unmatched: 11. CDR3 bases: TGTGCCAGCAGCCTCGATGACAGGGTTGGCTATGGCTACACCTTC. Protein sequence: CASSLDDRVGYGYTF.

The CDR3 nucleotides read TGTGCCAGCAGCCGCGGACTAGCGGGAAGCAATGAGCAGTTCTTC. This translates into CASSRGLAGSNEQFF. V is TRBV5-4 and J is TRBJ2-1, with 12 bases identical to TRBD2. With 4 bases clipped from V and 6 bases from J, the junction kept 5 bases outside the gene matches. Looked up from germline, CDR1 is SGHNT and CDR2 is YYREEE (reference sequence). The CDR3 is made up of 15 amino acids. The full variable domain, completed using reference TRBV5-4 and TRBJ2-1, is ETGVTQSPTHLIKTRGQQVTLRCSSQSGHNTVSWYQQALGQGPQFIFQYYREEENGRGNFPPRFSGLQFPNYSSELNVNALELDDSALYLCASSRGLAGSNEQFFGPGTRLTVL.

V usage is TRBV27 and J usage is TRBJ1-2; 7 bases are a match to TRBD1. The V segment lost 5 bases and the J segment 4 bases; nucleotides outside the gene matches: 7. The germline gives CDR1 MNHEY, CDR2 SMNVEV (reference sequence). This CDR3 spans 14 amino acids. CDR3: CASSPGQTFYGYTF. The CDR3 DNA reads as TGTGCCAGCAGTCCGGGACAGACCTTCTATGGCTACACCTTC.

The CDR3 region has the DNA TGTGCCAGCAGCTTGGGAGGTTTGGGGGCACAAGAGACCCAGTACTTC. Protein product: CASSLGGLGAQETQYF. The chain joins TRBV5-6 to TRBJ2-5; TRBD1 might be the D (6 bases). V was pared by 0 bases and J by 2 bases, with 14 bases between. Germline V gene data show CDR1 as SGHDT and CDR2 as YYEEEE. The length of the CDR3 is 16 residues.

This clone is a singleton in its sample. The chain links TRBV7-2 to TRBJ1-3, with D possibly TRBD1 on 5 matching bases. In germline, CDR1 is SGHTA, CDR2 FQGNSA. V lost 6 bases, J lost 1 base, and 13 bases lay in between. This CDR3 is built from 15 residues. The DNA of the CDR3 is TGTGCCAGCAGTGATTTCAGGGAATCTGGAAACACCATATATTTT. It specifies CASSDFRESGNTIYF.

The J gene is TRBJ2-5, the V gene TRBV30; TRBD2 agrees at 9 bases. CDR3 length: 16 amino acids. With V trimmed by 3 bases and J by 3 bases, 11 bases remained unmatched. Per the germline V gene, CDR1 is GTSNPN and CDR2 is SVGIG (reference sequence). CDR3 bases: TGTGCCTGGAGCGCCGGATTCCGACTAGCGGAAGAGACCCAGTACTTC. Translated: CAWSAGFRLAEETQYF.

The chain is built from TRBV25-1 and TRBJ1-1, with a weak D call TRBD1 (5 bases). The ends were cut back, 3 bases at V and 5 bases at J, with 13 bases in the middle. Germline assignment: CDR1 MGHDK and CDR2 SYGVNS. The CDR3 sequence is 14 residues long. The CDR3 is CASSEAGAPTEAFF. The CDR3 DNA reads as TGTGCCAGCAGTGAGGCTGGGGCGCCGACTGAAGCTTTCTTT.

V is TRBV27 and J is TRBJ1-2; TRBD1 is a possible D gene (6 bases). V was cut by 2 bases and J by 14 bases, with 15 bases left in between. Per the germline V gene, CDR1 is MNHEY and CDR2 is SMNVEV (reference sequence). The CDR3 contains 12 residues. The CDR3 reads CASSLGGRTETF. The CDR3 DNA follows: TGTGCCAGCAGTTTAGGGGGCAGGACCGAGACCTTC.

The chain uses TRBV5-1 and TRBJ2-7; weak D call: TRBD1 (5 bases). CDR1 and CDR2 (germline): SGHRS, YFSETQ. The V and J ends lost 2 bases and 6 bases respectively, with 12 bases between them. CDR3 length equals 13 residues. CDR3 sequence: CASSFSRDGEQYF. CDR3 coding DNA: TGCGCCAGCAGCTTCTCCAGGGATGGCGAGCAGTACTTC.

This clone was seen a few times. This sequence joins TRBV7-9 and TRBJ1-5; 7 bases match TRBD1. CDR3 length equals 17 residues. CDR1 is SEHNR, CDR2 FQNEAQ, per germline (reference sequence). V was pared by 0 bases and J by 2 bases, with 7 bases of the junction left unmatched. This chain's CDR3 is CASSLARSGQGNQPQHF. Written as DNA, the CDR3 is TGTGCCAGCAGCTTAGCGCGATCCGGACAGGGCAATCAGCCCCAGCATTTT. Complete variable domain (other parts from reference TRBV7-9 and TRBJ1-5): DTGVSQNPRHKITKRGQNVTFRCDPISEHNRLYWYRQTLGQGPEFLTYFQNEAQLEKSRLLSDRFSAERPKGSFSTLEIQRTEQGDSAMYLCASSLARSGQGNQPQHFGDGTRLSIL.

The chain is built from TRBV9 and TRBJ1-5; TRBD1 is a possible D gene (5 bases). Germline V gene lookup returns CDR1 SGDLS and CDR2 YYNGEE. Trimming shortened V by 3 bases and J by 4 bases, and 11 bases separated the two germline ends. CDR3 size: 14 residues. Written as DNA, the CDR3 is TGTGCCAGCAGCGACGGGGGGAGGAATCAGCCCCAGCATTTT. It is translated as CASSDGGRNQPQHF.

V usage is TRBV7-8 and J usage is TRBJ2-3; tentatively, D is TRBD2 (6 bases). Germline CDR1 is SGHVS and CDR2 is FQNEAQ. This CDR3 has 16 residues. The V end was cut by 1 base, the J end by 1 base, with 12 bases between. The CDR3 DNA reads TGTGCCAGCAGCTTAGGTGGAGGAGGGGGCACAGATACGCAGTATTTT. Translation gives CASSLGGGGGTDTQYF.

The J gene is TRBJ1-5, the V gene TRBV7-9, with 7 bases lining up with TRBD1. Germline lookup yields CDR1 SEHNR and CDR2 FQNEAQ (reference sequence). This CDR3 is built from 14 residues. Trimming cost V 4 bases and J 1 base; bases outside gene matches: 1. The CDR3 loop is CASSSGGSNQPQHF. As DNA, the CDR3 is TGTGCCAGCAGCTCAGGGGGAAGCAATCAGCCCCAGCATTTT.

The chain uses TRBV4-2 and TRBJ2-1, with TRBD2 matching over 13 bases. Germline V gene lookup returns CDR1 LGHNA and CDR2 YNFKEQ. The CDR3 sequence is 18 residues long. The V segment lost 3 bases and the J segment 10 bases; nucleotides outside the gene matches: 15. CDR3 in DNA: TGTGCCAGCAGCCACGATGCCCTCACTAGCGGGAGGGTGCGGGAGCAGTTCTTC. Residues: CASSHDALTSGRVREQFF.

This clone occurred a few times. J is TRBJ2-1 and V is TRBV9, with 9 bases that match TRBD2. Germline V gene data show CDR1 as SGDLS and CDR2 as YYNGEE. The CDR3 loop spans 16 amino acids. V was pared by 0 bases and J by 8 bases, with 9 bases of the junction left unmatched. The chain's CDR3 is CASSVGLAGVAHEQFF. The CDR3 DNA sequence: TGTGCCAGCAGCGTAGGATTAGCGGGAGTGGCTCATGAGCAGTTCTTC. Using reference TRBV9 and TRBJ2-1 for the parts outside the CDR3, the full variable domain is DSGVTQTPKHLITATGQRVTLRCSPRSGDLSVYWYQQSLDQGLQFLIQYYNGEERAKGNILERFSAQQFPDLHSELNLSSLELGDSALYFCASSVGLAGVAHEQFFGPGTRLTVL.